Sequencing of this T cell receptor beta chain was carried out in a study of blood T cell repertoires in COVID-19 (dated by TCRdb to the early 2020s). With respect to the entire study: Samples from collaborators originated in the United States, Italy and Spain and spanned both the acute and convalescent phases of COVID-19. The prospective study material was composed of cDNA or gDNA derived from T cells, B-cell-depleted T cells, or PBMCs. The dataset comprised deeply sampled blood TCRbeta repertoires from subjects exposed to, actively infected with, or recovered from COVID-19. The repertoires were made available in a free public database intended to serve as a resource for research on the immune response to SARS-CoV-2. The sample metadata nearly always contained a de-identified subject ID, COVID-19 status, age in years and sex. Where available, HLA class I and class II types were obtained from metadata supplied by the sample provider rather than from assay-based typing. Samples came from the ongoing ImmuneRACE study (first 160 participants) plus 1,254 subjects from 6 global collaborators. Beyond this particular receptor, the publication reports: The amount of clinical and demographic metadata varied by source and participant and was provided uncurated.

Whole blood was collected in K2EDTA tubes by collaborating institutions according to the institutions' own protocols. For TCRbeta analysis, collaborators shipped samples as frozen whole blood, isolated PBMCs, or DNA extracted from either of those sample types. The CDR3 measures 13 amino acids from cysteine to phenylalanine. Only CDR3 DNA is held: 39 bases, read in frame from base 1. V and J lose 11 bases and 0 bases, and a span of 13 bases separates them. Reading the germline V gene gives CDR1 ENHRY and CDR2 SYGVKD. For this clone: Which antigen it targets is not known. No base quality information exists; no much larger clone differs at one position.

The immunoSEQ Assay, a bias-controlled multiplex PCR, was used to amplify TCRbeta CDR3 regions from genomic DNA. As for the original processing: The number of nucleated cells in each sample was estimated from the amplification of reference gene primers within the assay. Sequence reads were collapsed and filtered to measure the absolute abundance of every unique TCRbeta CDR3 rearrangement. Productive Simpson clonality was computed per sample as the square root of Simpson's diversity index over productive rearrangements. This immuneACCESS table, as held by TCRdb, lists in-frame sequences with V and J called but not all clones. Of the missing ones, under half trace to an unresolved V gene in checked studies; the others have no known cause. V and J calls plus clone size are reproduced from that table; the DNA served to infer D and trimming. The sample data list hundreds of thousands of clones, and 86% of these were observed just once. The ten largest clones add up to roughly 1.4% of the sample.

The chain is assembled from TRBV10-3 and TRBJ1-1, with an unclear D gene assignment. The TCR comes from a woman in her thirties with active or convalescent COVID-19. Sequenced material: peripheral blood. This receptor carries the CDR3 CAARELLNTEAFF. The DNA reads TGTGCCGCTCGGGAGCTATTGAACACTGAAGCTTTCTTT.